Each of the 31 T cell receptor beta chains below was sequenced from the same sample in a study of control samples from healthy donors and cancer patients. Clones were sequenced by immunoSEQ multiplex PCR, and TCRdb holds only the in-frame ones, with some missing. This sample has around 190,000 clones, with around 89% found just once. What was sequenced was blood. These receptor sequences come from a woman aged 45-65 years in good health.

The V call is TRBV7-9, the J call TRBJ1-1, with a possible D match to TRBD1 (5 bases). The V gene's germline CDR1 is SEHNR and CDR2 FQNEAQ (reference sequence). The CDR3 is 15 residues long. The V gene lost 4 bases and the J gene lost 1 base, with 13 bases spanning the gap. The CDR3 bases are TGTGCCAGCAGCTCTTCGGGACGCGGGAACACTGAAGCTTTCTTT. Translating gives CASSSSGRGNTEAFF.

In DNA form, the CDR3 reads TGTGCCTGGAGTATAGGGGAGAGCAATCAGCCCCAGCATTTT. Amino acids: CAWSIGESNQPQHF. This rearrangement joins TRBV30 to TRBJ1-5, with D maybe TRBD1 (5 bases). CDR1 is GTSNPN and CDR2 is SVGIG in the germline V gene (reference sequence). Trimming pared 2 bases from V and 1 base from J, leaving 9 bases between. The CDR3 spans 14 residues.

V and J are TRBV7-9 and TRBJ2-7, with 9 positions matching TRBD1. V lost 3 bases to trimming and J lost 2 bases; unmatched junction nucleotides: 5. Germline CDR1 reads SEHNR; CDR2 reads FQNEAQ (reference sequence). The CDR3 totals 15 residues. Written as DNA, the CDR3 is TGTGCCAGCAGCTTTCAACAGGGGGCCCCCTACGAGCAGTACTTC. Translating gives CASSFQQGAPYEQYF.

The chain uses TRBV21-1 and TRBJ2-1; the table's D call, TRBD2, has no DNA check behind it. TRBV21-1 is classified as a pseudogene. This CDR3 spans 17 amino acids. Here the CDR3 reads CASMGDIAGSPYNEQFF. CDR3 sequence (DNA): TGTGCCAGCATGGGTGATATAGCGGGATCTCCGTACAATGAGCAGTTCTTC.

This chain joins TRBV9 and TRBJ2-6; tentatively, D is TRBD2 (6 bases). This CDR3 spans 19 amino acids. V lost 0 bases and J lost 1, with 17 bases in between. CDR1 and CDR2 (germline): SGDLS, YYNGEE. CDR3 DNA: TGTGCCAGCAGCGTAGAGGTGGAGGGAGTCGTTTCTGGGGCCAACGTCCTGACTTTC. Protein: CASSVEVEGVVSGANVLTF.

This sequence joins TRBV28 and TRBJ1-4; D perhaps matches TRBD1 (6 bases). Trimming stripped 6 bases from V and 8 bases from J, with 16 bases between. Germline-derived CDR1 and CDR2 are MDHEN and SYDVKM. This CDR3 is 14 amino acids long. The CDR3 loop is CASREGGLREKLFF. As DNA, the CDR3 is TGTGCCAGCAGGGAGGGGGGGCTTCGGGAAAAACTGTTTTTT.

The V call is TRBV2, the J call TRBJ2-1; 8 bases are a match to TRBD2. V lost 3 bases and J lost 2; bases outside the gene matches: 9. The CDR3 extends over 17 amino acids. CDR1 and CDR2 (germline): SNHLY, FYNNEI. CDR3 loop: CASSEVGGGLTYNEQFF. For the CDR3, the DNA is TGTGCCAGCAGTGAGGTTGGCGGGGGGCTGACCTACAATGAGCAGTTCTTC.

The chain recombines TRBV7-9 with TRBJ1-1; D is uncertain. Per the germline V gene, CDR1 is SEHNR and CDR2 is FQNEAQ (reference sequence). The CDR3 has 14 amino acids. Trimming took 5 bases from V and 5 from J, leaving 15 bases between them. For the CDR3, the DNA is TGTGCCAGCAGCGAAGGGTGGGATGGAACTGAAGCTTTCTTT. Amino acids: CASSEGWDGTEAFF.

V is TRBV28 and J is TRBJ2-6; D gene uncertain. From germline, CDR1 is MDHEN and CDR2 SYDVKM. The CDR3 contains 14 residues. The V end was cut by 2 bases, the J end by 2 bases, with 4 bases between. CDR3 sequence (DNA): TGTGCCAGCAGTTTAAGGGCTGGGGCCAACGTCCTGACTTTC. Translated: CASSLRAGANVLTF.

This chain joins TRBV4-3 and TRBJ2-5; TRBD1 agrees at 7 bases. Germline V gene data show CDR1 as LGHNA and CDR2 as YSLEER. Losses at the gene ends were 0 bases for V and 5 bases for J; bases not matched to a gene: 9. The length of the CDR3 is 16 residues. The CDR3 loop reads CASSQEARQGWETQYF. The CDR3 DNA sequence: TGCGCCAGCAGCCAAGAGGCGAGACAGGGTTGGGAGACCCAGTACTTC.

This clone has just one count. In DNA form, the CDR3 reads TGTGCCAGCAGCCGAACTAGCGGGGTAAGGGTCTCGAAAGAGACCCAGTACTTC. Protein sequence: CASSRTSGVRVSKETQYF. The chain employs TRBV3-1 (or the pseudogene TRBV3-2) and TRBJ2-5; TRBD2 aligns across 10 bases. This CDR3 has 18 amino acids. The V segment lost 4 bases and the J segment 3 bases; nucleotides outside the gene matches: 14. Germline CDR1 reads LGHDT; CDR2 reads YNNKEL (reference sequence).

A single count supports this clone. The V and J genes are TRBV18 and TRBJ2-7; unclear D gene. The CDR3 is made up of 13 amino acids. Germline V gene sequence: CDR1 KGHSH, CDR2 LQKENI. Trimming took 4 bases from V and 2 from J, leaving 9 bases between them. CDR3: CASSHDPTYEQYF. In DNA form, the CDR3 reads TGTGCCAGCTCACACGACCCTACCTACGAGCAGTACTTC. The variable domain in full, with the rest retrieved from reference TRBV18 and TRBJ2-7, is NAGVMQNPRHLVRRRGQEARLRCSPMKGHSHVYWYRQLPEEGLKFMVYLQKENIIDESGMPKERFSAEFPKEGPSILRIQQVVRGDSAAYFCASSHDPTYEQYFGPGTRLTVT.

This sequence joins TRBV6-5 and TRBJ1-2, with TRBD1 as a possible D gene (5 bases). The length of the CDR3 is 13 residues. The V gene's germline CDR1 is MNHEY and CDR2 SVGAGI. Trimming stripped 5 bases from V and 4 bases from J, with 11 bases between. The CDR3 sequence: CASSPRDLYGYTF. CDR3 DNA sequence: TGTGCCAGCAGTCCACGGGACCTCTATGGCTACACCTTC.

In its sample, this clone was seen once. V gene TRBV5-4 combines with J gene TRBJ1-2, with D possibly being TRBD1 (5 bases). The germline V and J ends were trimmed by 2 bases and 4 bases, with 9 bases remaining between them. The CDR3 is made up of 13 amino acids. Germline V gene sequence: CDR1 SGHNT, CDR2 YYREEE (reference sequence). CDR3 protein: CASSFAGFYGYTF. The CDR3 coding sequence is TGTGCCAGCAGCTTTGCAGGGTTCTATGGCTACACCTTC.

J is TRBJ1-2 and V is TRBV5-6; tentatively, D is TRBD1 (6 bases). V was cut by 0 bases and J by 4 bases, with 10 bases left in between. Germline V gene sequence: CDR1 SGHDT, CDR2 YYEEEE. The CDR3 contains 14 residues. CDR3 nucleotide sequence: TGTGCCAGCAGCTTGGAGGGGGGAGGCTATGGCTACACCTTC. As protein: CASSLEGGGYGYTF.

This rearrangement joins TRBV28 to TRBJ1-5; 7 bases are shared with TRBD1. Germline V gene lookup returns CDR1 MDHEN and CDR2 SYDVKM. V was clipped by 6 bases and J by 0 bases; unmatched bases: 8. The CDR3 is made up of 16 amino acids. This CDR3 is CASRDGTAISNQPQHF. The CDR3 DNA follows: TGTGCCAGCAGGGACGGGACAGCCATTAGCAATCAGCCCCAGCATTTT.

The gene calls are TRBV7-2 and TRBJ1-5, with D possibly being TRBD1 (6 bases). The CDR3 is 17 amino acids. Trimming cost V 5 bases and J 2 bases, with 19 bases left between them. In germline, CDR1 is SGHTA, CDR2 FQGNSA. The CDR3, as DNA: TGTGCCAGCAGCCGGATGAGCAGGGGAAATGGCAATCAGCCCCAGCATTTT. Translated, it gives CASSRMSRGNGNQPQHF.

The chain combines TRBV28 with TRBJ1-6; D is possibly TRBD1 (5 bases). The germline V and J ends were trimmed by 1 base and 18 bases, with 19 bases remaining between them. This CDR3 comprises 14 residues. CDR1 MDHEN and CDR2 SYDVKM come from the germline V gene. Here the CDR3 reads CASSLSTGRVSYHF. CDR3 bases: TGTGCCAGCAGTTTATCAACGGGCAGGGTGTCCTACCACTTT.

Written as DNA, the CDR3 is TGTGCCAGCAGTACGACCAGGGGGCGACGGACTGAAGCTTTCTTT. Translation: CASSTTRGRRTEAFF. V usage is TRBV27 and J usage is TRBJ1-1, with 8 bases fitting TRBD1. V gave up 5 bases and J gave up 5 bases; unmatched junction bases: 10. Germline loops: CDR1 MNHEY, CDR2 SMNVEV (reference sequence). This CDR3 has 15 amino acids.

The chain has TRBV7-3 and TRBJ2-1; 7 nucleotides align to TRBD1. Trimming took 0 bases from V and 6 from J; bases not matched to a gene: 5. The CDR3 has 15 residues. Germline lookup yields CDR1 SGHTA and CDR2 FQGTGA. The CDR3 spells CASSLTRDSFNEQFF. The CDR3 DNA is TGTGCCAGCAGCTTAACCCGGGACAGTTTCAATGAGCAGTTCTTC. Full variable domain (missing parts from reference TRBV7-3 and TRBJ2-1): GAGVSQTPSNKVTEKGKYVELRCDPISGHTALYWYRQSLGQGPEFLIYFQGTGAADDSGLPNDRFFAVRPEGSVSTLKIQRTERGDSAVYLCASSLTRDSFNEQFFGPGTRLTVL.

The V and J genes are TRBV30 and TRBJ1-5; TRBD1 agrees at 10 bases. Looked up from germline, CDR1 is GTSNPN and CDR2 is SVGIG (reference sequence). The J segment lost 7 bases and the V segment lost 0 bases, leaving 0 bases of the junction unmatched. CDR3 length: 13 residues. CDR3 in amino acids: CAWSVGQGQPQHF. DNA for the CDR3: TGTGCCTGGAGTGTGGGACAGGGGCAGCCCCAGCATTTT.

The chain combines TRBV4-3 with TRBJ2-3, with 7 bases fitting TRBD2. V lost 3 bases to trimming and J lost 1 base; unmatched junction nucleotides: 10. CDR3 length: 17 amino acids. CDR1 and CDR2 (germline): LGHNA, YSLEER. This CDR3 reads CASSHQTGGSRTDTQYF. The DNA for the CDR3 is TGCGCCAGCAGCCACCAGACGGGCGGGAGCCGCACAGATACGCAGTATTTT.

This sequence joins TRBV7-8 and TRBJ1-4, with D possibly matching TRBD1 (5 bases). Germline CDR1 and CDR2: SGHVS and FQNEAQ. V lost 1 base and J 3 bases, leaving 9 bases between the germline ends. The CDR3 covers 15 residues. The CDR3 reads CASSLVGDSNEKLFF. CDR3 coding DNA: TGTGCCAGCAGCTTAGTAGGGGATTCTAATGAAAAACTGTTTTTT.

The gene calls are TRBV5-1 and TRBJ2-2, with TRBD1 matching 8 bases. CDR1 SGHRS and CDR2 YFSETQ come from the germline V gene. The CDR3 contains 14 residues. J lost 7 bases, V lost 0 bases, and 2 bases had no gene match. The DNA for the CDR3 is TGCGCCAGCAGCTTGGGACAGGGGCACGGGGAGCTGTTTTTT. Translation: CASSLGQGHGELFF. The variable domain in full, completed from reference TRBV5-1 and TRBJ2-2, reads KAGVTQTPRYLIKTRGQQVTLSCSPISGHRSVSWYQQTPGQGLQFLFEYFSETQRNKGNFPGRFSGRQFSNSRSEMNVSTLELGDSALYLCASSLGQGHGELFFGEGSRLTVL.

The CDR3 loop is CASSLTGGTSMGNTIYF. CDR3 sequence (DNA): TGCGCCAGCAGCTTGACTGGCGGGACTTCGATGGGAAACACCATATATTTT. V gene TRBV5-1 combines with J gene TRBJ1-3; TRBD1 might be the D (5 bases). This CDR3 spans 17 amino acids. Trimming removed 1 base from V and 4 bases from J, with 18 bases in between. Germline V gives CDR1 SGHRS, CDR2 YFSETQ.

The chain carries TRBV5-6 and TRBJ1-6; D not certain. V gave up 0 bases and J gave up 7 bases, with 5 bases separating them. There are 13 residues in the CDR3. The germline V gene has CDR1 SGHDT and CDR2 YYEEEE. The CDR3 region has the DNA TGTGCCAGCAGCTTGGAGTTAAATTCACCCCTCCACTTT. Translation gives CASSLELNSPLHF.

This chain connects TRBV5-4 to TRBJ1-1, with D uncertain. Trimming removed 0 bases at V and 3 bases at J, with 6 bases between. CDR3 length: 13 amino acids. Germline lookup yields CDR1 SGHNT and CDR2 YYREEE (reference sequence). CDR3 sequence (DNA): TGTGCCAGCAGCTTGGGGGCCTACACTGAAGCTTTCTTT. It specifies CASSLGAYTEAFF. The full variable domain, its missing parts supplied by reference TRBV5-4 and TRBJ1-1, is ETGVTQSPTHLIKTRGQQVTLRCSSQSGHNTVSWYQQALGQGPQFIFQYYREEENGRGNFPPRFSGLQFPNYSSELNVNALELDDSALYLCASSLGAYTEAFFGQGTRLTVV.

This clone was counted a single time. The chain couples TRBV19 to TRBJ2-3, with TRBD2 matching 13 bases. The CDR3 loop spans 20 amino acids. Losses at the gene ends were 5 bases for V and 0 bases for J; bases not matched to a gene: 14. Germline CDR1 is LNHDA and CDR2 is SQIVND (reference sequence). The CDR3 loop is CASSGRTSGSTTYSTDTQYF. The CDR3 DNA sequence: TGTGCCAGTAGTGGCAGGACTAGCGGGAGTACCACTTATAGCACAGATACGCAGTATTTT. Together with reference TRBV19 and TRBJ2-3, the CDR3 gives the full variable domain: DGGITQSPKYLFRKEGQNVTLSCEQNLNHDAMYWYRQDPGQGLRLIYYSQIVNDFQKGDIAEGYSVSREKKESFPLTVTSAQKNPTAFYLCASSGRTSGSTTYSTDTQYFGPGTRLTVL.

In its sample, this clone was seen once. V is TRBV6-6 and J is TRBJ2-1; TRBD1 matches 8 bases. The CDR3 covers 16 residues. Germline V lookup: CDR1 MNHNY, CDR2 SVGAGI (reference sequence). J lost 4 bases, V lost 5 bases, and 10 bases had no gene match. CDR3 in DNA: TGTGCCAGCAGTCAACACCCGGGACAGGATTACAATGAGCAGTTCTTC. Amino acid sequence: CASSQHPGQDYNEQFF.

The chain employs TRBV28 and TRBJ1-1, with TRBD1 matching 8 bases. There are 14 residues in the CDR3. CDR1 is MDHEN, CDR2 SYDVKM, per germline. V was clipped by 6 bases and J by 5 bases; unmatched bases: 8. This chain's CDR3 is CASRYRGTGTEAFF. CDR3 nucleotide sequence: TGTGCCAGCAGATACAGGGGGACGGGAACTGAAGCTTTCTTT.

This chain connects TRBV9 to TRBJ2-1, with 8 nucleotides matching TRBD2. The CDR3 covers 16 residues. Trimming took 4 bases from V and 4 from J; bases not matched to a gene: 10. The germline gives CDR1 SGDLS, CDR2 YYNGEE. CDR3 bases: TGTGCCAGCAGCCCCGCCGGGACTAGGAGTTACAATGAGCAGTTCTTC. Protein: CASSPAGTRSYNEQFF.